This T cell receptor beta chain is drawn from a study of technical replicates of blood from four donors. The CDR3 extends over 13 amino acids. Trimming left V 5 bases short and J 4 bases short, with 8 bases between. Germline loops: CDR1 KGHSH, CDR2 LQKENI. Sequencing used immunoSEQ multiplex PCR; TCRdb keeps in-frame clones, though not all of them. The sample lists tens of thousands of clones, more than 80% seen once, with around 4% in the top ten. The source of this sequence is a human donor in good health. Some clones in this sample may be carry-over from other donors' samples. The sample comprised PBMCs. V and J are TRBV18 and TRBJ2-2; maybe TRBD2 (6 bases). CDR3 region: CASSSGGTGELFF. The CDR3 DNA is TGTGCCAGCTCATCCGGGGGCACCGGGGAGCTGTTTTTT.